Below, 20 T cell receptor beta chains from the same sample are listed, as sequenced in a study of cytomegalovirus exposure and HLA in healthy donors. The study ran its PCR with 60 Vbeta and 13 Jbeta primers. Some clones are missing from TCRdb's copy, which holds only in-frame ones; the method was immunoSEQ multiplex PCR. The sample consists of 150,000 to 200,000 clones, roughly 80% of them appearing once. Sequenced sample: PBMCs. Every receptor here comes from a woman between 40 and 55 years old in good health and CMV-seropositive.

The chain employs TRBV6-5 and TRBJ2-1; 9 bases fit TRBD2. The CDR3 runs 16 residues. Germline V CDR1 and CDR2: MNHEY, SVGAGI. V dropped 0 bases and J dropped 9; count of bases not matched to a gene: 9. The CDR3: CASSYSMAGGPFEQFF. For the CDR3, the DNA is TGTGCCAGCAGTTACTCGATGGCGGGAGGGCCGTTTGAGCAGTTCTTC.

This clone was recorded only once. The chain joins TRBV27 to TRBJ1-2; 8 bases match TRBD1. The CDR3 is made up of 14 amino acids. CDR1 MNHEY and CDR2 SMNVEV come from the germline V gene (reference sequence). V shed 4 bases, J shed 6 bases, and the junction held 7 bases outside the gene matches. CDR3: CASSSQGGFNGYTF. The CDR3 nucleotides read TGTGCCAGCAGTTCACAGGGGGGATTTAATGGCTACACCTTC.

The V gene is TRBV7-9, the J gene TRBJ1-2; 8 positions match TRBD1. The CDR3 has 14 residues. Trimming at V came to 5 bases and at J to 8 bases, leaving 10 bases not matched to a gene. Germline V lookup: CDR1 SEHNR, CDR2 FQNEAQ (reference sequence). This CDR3 reads CASSATGTGEGYTF. Here the CDR3 DNA reads TGTGCCAGCAGCGCTACCGGGACAGGCGAGGGCTACACCTTC.

The V gene is TRBV28, the J gene TRBJ1-5, with a possible D match to TRBD1 (5 bases). CDR3 length: 17 amino acids. V lost 7 bases and J lost 0, with 19 bases in between. Germline V gene sequence: CDR1 MDHEN, CDR2 SYDVKM. CDR3 region: CASTPRPGVYSNQPQHF. CDR3 DNA: TGTGCCAGCACCCCACGGCCGGGGGTTTATAGCAATCAGCCCCAGCATTTT.

J is TRBJ2-3 and V is TRBV11-2; 16 positions match TRBD2. The length of the CDR3 is 18 residues. V lost 6 bases, J lost 2 bases, and 8 bases stayed unmatched. Germline CDR1 and CDR2: SGHAT and FQNNGV. The CDR3 sequence: CASRNPGLAGGATDTQYF. The CDR3 DNA reads as TGTGCCAGCAGGAACCCGGGACTAGCGGGAGGGGCCACAGATACGCAGTATTTT.

This clone was detected a few times. The V call is TRBV28, the J call TRBJ2-7, with D possibly being TRBD2 (6 bases). The length of the CDR3 is 17 residues. Per germline, CDR1 MDHEN and CDR2 SYDVKM. V lost 2 bases and J lost 1, with 18 bases in between. CDR3 nucleotide sequence: TGTGCCAGCAGTTTAGTTGGGGGTTGGGAGGAATCCTACGAGCAGTACTTC. Encoded protein: CASSLVGGWEESYEQYF.

The chain is built from TRBV9 and TRBJ2-1; D is perhaps TRBD2 (6 bases). Germline V gives CDR1 SGDLS, CDR2 YYNGEE. V was shortened by 3 bases and J by 7 bases, with 11 bases between the two germline ends. This CDR3 contains 13 residues. The CDR3 sequence is CASSATSRNEQFF. CDR3 coding DNA: TGTGCCAGCAGCGCGACTAGTAGGAATGAGCAGTTCTTC.

This clone was seen just once. The chain couples TRBV5-1 to TRBJ1-2; a weak D match, TRBD1 (6 bases). Trimming pared 3 bases from V and 3 bases from J, leaving 9 bases between. This CDR3 has 13 residues. Germline CDR1 SGHRS, CDR2 YFSETQ. The CDR3 nucleotides read TGCGCCAGCAGCTCGGACAGCCACTATGGCTACACCTTC. Encoded protein: CASSSDSHYGYTF.

This chain links TRBV5-1 with TRBJ2-1; TRBD2 matches 8 bases. Trimming at V came to 7 bases and at J to 4 bases, leaving 22 bases not matched to a gene. The CDR3 covers 19 residues. The V gene's germline CDR1 is SGHRS and CDR2 YFSETQ. CDR3 DNA sequence: TGCGCCAGCTCCGACGGGTTGCTAGCGGGCGCGTCCTTGTACAATGAGCAGTTCTTC. Its translation is CASSDGLLAGASLYNEQFF. Together with reference TRBV5-1 and TRBJ2-1, the CDR3 gives the full variable domain: KAGVTQTPRYLIKTRGQQVTLSCSPISGHRSVSWYQQTPGQGLQFLFEYFSETQRNKGNFPGRFSGRQFSNSRSEMNVSTLELGDSALYLCASSDGLLAGASLYNEQFFGPGTRLTVL.

The chain links TRBV5-1 to TRBJ2-7; no reliable D call. CDR1 is SGHRS, CDR2 YFSETQ, per germline. This CDR3 is 15 amino acids long. Trimming left V 3 bases short and J 3 bases short, with 16 bases between. The CDR3 nucleotides are TGCGCCAGCAGCTCGGGTGCCGGAGTGGGCTACGAGCAGTACTTC. This encodes CASSSGAGVGYEQYF.

CDR3 in DNA: TGTGCCAGCAGCAGACTAGCAATTGCCTACGAGCAGTACTTC. It translates to CASSRLAIAYEQYF. The chain couples TRBV2 to TRBJ2-7; 7 positions match TRBD2. The junction had 7 bases not matched to a gene; V was cut back by 6 bases and J by 2 bases. Germline-derived CDR1 and CDR2 are SNHLY and FYNNEI. CDR3 length equals 14 residues.

This clone was picked up one time. This chain joins TRBV27 and TRBJ1-1; unclear D gene. Germline CDR1 is MNHEY and CDR2 is SMNVEV (reference sequence). The ends were cut back, 3 bases at V and 1 base at J, with 6 bases in the middle. The CDR3 has 13 amino acids. CDR3 amino acids: CASSFQENTEAFF. The CDR3 bases are TGTGCCAGCAGTTTTCAGGAGAACACTGAAGCTTTCTTT.

This clone has just one count. J is TRBJ2-7 and V is TRBV28, with D possibly matching TRBD1 (5 bases). V was cut by 3 bases and J by 2 bases, with 11 bases left in between. The germline gives CDR1 MDHEN, CDR2 SYDVKM. CDR3 size: 14 residues. CDR3 sequence reads: CASSLEGAPYEQYF. DNA of the CDR3: TGTGCCAGCAGTTTGGAAGGGGCACCCTACGAGCAGTACTTC.

The CDR3 DNA sequence: TGTGCCAGCAGCTCCTTCAACACTGAAGCTTTCTTT. This translates into CASSSFNTEAFF. This rearrangement joins TRBV7-9 to TRBJ1-1; D not resolved. From germline, CDR1 is SEHNR and CDR2 FQNEAQ (reference sequence). This CDR3 spans 12 amino acids. Trimming took off 4 bases at V and 2 bases at J, with 5 bases between the two ends.

The chain uses TRBV27 and TRBJ2-5; tentative D call: TRBD2 (5 bases). Germline-derived CDR1 and CDR2 are MNHEY and SMNVEV (reference sequence). This CDR3 comprises 14 residues. Trimming cost V 5 bases and J 5 bases, with 15 bases left between them. The DNA for the CDR3 is TGTGCCAGCAGTCGAAAACGGACGGGGGAGACCCAGTACTTC. It encodes CASSRKRTGETQYF.

The rearrangement uses TRBV5-1 and TRBJ1-1; D is possibly TRBD1 (5 bases). This CDR3 region has 14 residues. CDR1 and CDR2 (germline): SGHRS, YFSETQ. Trimming took off 4 bases at V and 5 bases at J, with 15 bases between the two ends. The CDR3 region is CASSASGRRTEAFF. The CDR3 DNA sequence: TGCGCCAGCAGCGCCTCAGGGAGGAGGACTGAAGCTTTCTTT.

The chain links TRBV6-5 to TRBJ2-7; D may be TRBD2 (5 bases). V was cut by 6 bases and J by 6 bases, with 12 bases left in between. Germline V gene sequence: CDR1 MNHEY, CDR2 SVGAGI. The CDR3 length is 12 residues. Here the CDR3 reads CASSGLTREQYF. The CDR3 DNA follows: TGTGCCAGCAGCGGACTCACCCGCGAGCAGTACTTC.

Of note for this clone: Other DNA sequences in the same sample also yield this CDR3. This chain connects TRBV5-1 to TRBJ1-2; D may be TRBD1 (6 bases). Germline assignment: CDR1 SGHRS and CDR2 YFSETQ. Trimming took off 2 bases at V and 2 bases at J, with 7 bases between the two ends. This CDR3 is built from 13 residues. This chain's CDR3 is CASSLGQNYGYTF. The CDR3 bases are TGCGCCAGCAGCTTAGGACAGAACTATGGCTACACCTTC.

The chain couples TRBV28 to TRBJ1-2; maybe TRBD1 (6 bases). Germline V lookup: CDR1 MDHEN, CDR2 SYDVKM. Trimming pared 8 bases from V and 4 bases from J, leaving 20 bases between. This CDR3 is built from 15 residues. This CDR3 reads CASVGQRLTLYGYTF. CDR3 nucleotide sequence: TGTGCCAGCGTCGGACAGCGGTTAACCCTCTATGGCTACACCTTC.

The V call is TRBV6-6, the J call TRBJ2-1, with TRBD2 identical over 8 bases. The CDR3 length is 13 residues. V shed 11 bases, J shed 5 bases, and the junction held 8 bases outside the gene matches. Germline-derived CDR1 and CDR2 are MNHNY and SVGAGI (reference sequence). CDR3 nucleotides: TGTGCCGGTAGCGGGATAGGCCACAATGAGCAGTTCTTC. Protein product: CAGSGIGHNEQFF.